This is a list of T cell receptor beta chains from one sample in a study of human thymus T cells. The protocol was immunoSEQ multiplex PCR, while the TCRdb copy is restricted to in-frame clones and leaves out a portion. The table shows 60,000 to 75,000 clones, with 85% to 95% occurring only once. The specimen was thymus tissue. These TCRs come from a girl younger than two with a congenital heart defect but otherwise immunologically healthy. The CDR3 runs from the conserved cysteine through the conserved F or W. The order of the fields is CDR3 protein, CDR3 DNA, D gene, J gene, V gene, clone size. A D gene is named only where the DNA matches it firmly. Clone size appears in some rows only: once, few, many, or a class for an expanded clone.

CASTAGTGVREQYF,TGTGCCAGCACTGCCGGGACAGGGGTTAGGGAGCAGTACTTC,TRBD1,TRBJ2-7,TRBV25-1,NA
CASSKDTGSAGTEAFF,TGTGCCAGCAGCAAAGATACAGGGAGCGCGGGGACTGAAGCTTTCTTT,NA,TRBJ1-1,TRBV11-3,once
CSLRGPPEEGYTF,TGCAGCTTACGCGGTCCCCCTGAAGAGGGCTACACCTTC,NA,TRBJ1-2,TRBV29-1,NA
CASSLFHSGSWFEQFF,TGTGCCAGCAGCTTATTTCATAGCGGGAGTTGGTTTGAGCAGTTCTTC,TRBD2,TRBJ2-1,TRBV7-9,NA
CASSDDRGNYGYTF,TGTGCCAGTAGCGATGACAGGGGGAACTATGGCTACACCTTC,TRBD1,TRBJ1-2,TRBV19,NA
CASSPGAGENEQYF,TGCGCCAGCAGCCCCGGAGCAGGGGAGAACGAGCAGTACTTC,NA,TRBJ2-7,TRBV4-1,NA
CASSESGTSGRNQQFF,TGCGCCAGCAGTGAGTCGGGGACTAGCGGGAGGAACCAGCAGTTCTTC,TRBD2,TRBJ2-1,TRBV10-2,NA
CASSCREPNTEAFF,TGTGCCAGCAGTTGCCGTGAGCCGAACACTGAAGCTTTCTTT,NA,TRBJ1-1,TRBV28,NA
CASSLYSTRLPDVMNTEAFF,TGTGCCAGCAGTTTATATTCGACGAGGTTGCCCGACGTTATGAACACTGAAGCTTTCTTT,NA,TRBJ1-1,TRBV28,NA
CASSLGSSNSPLHF,TGCGCCAGCAGCTTGGGTAGCAGTAATTCACCCCTCCACTTT,NA,TRBJ1-6,TRBV5-1,NA
CASRWGFSNQPQHF,TGTGCCAGCAGGTGGGGTTTCAGCAATCAGCCCCAGCATTTT,NA,TRBJ1-5,TRBV28,NA
CASSFGPPNYGYTF,TGTGCCAGCAGTTTCGGGCCCCCGAACTATGGCTACACCTTC,NA,TRBJ1-2,TRBV28,NA
CASSDIDMSPSGNTIYF,TGTGCCAGCAGTGACATCGACATGTCCCCCTCTGGAAACACCATATATTTT,NA,TRBJ1-3,TRBV25-1,NA
CASSGRPPDEQYF,TGTGCCAGCAGTGGTCGGCCGCCGGACGAGCAGTACTTC,NA,TRBJ2-7,TRBV25-1,NA
CASSSGSPKYEQYF,TGTGCCAGCAGTTCCGGGAGTCCGAAGTACGAGCAGTACTTC,NA,TRBJ2-7,TRBV27,NA
CARKCRGGRGYTF,TGTGCCAGAAAATGCAGGGGAGGCCGTGGCTACACCTTC,NA,TRBJ1-2,TRBV2,once
CAWSVEVTRPTDTQYF,TGTGCCTGGAGTGTTGAGGTAACTAGACCCACAGATACGCAGTATTTT,NA,TRBJ2-3,TRBV30,NA
CASRVEGPRLAGGARAQYF,TGTGCCAGCCGGGTAGAGGGGCCGAGACTAGCGGGAGGAGCAAGGGCCCAGTACTTC,TRBD2,TRBJ2-5,TRBV2,NA
CASSVRKNTGELFF,TGTGCCAGCAGTGTACGAAAGAACACCGGGGAGCTGTTTTTT,NA,TRBJ2-2,TRBV6-1,NA
CASCRAGNNEQFF,TGTGCCAGCTGCCGGGCCGGGAACAATGAGCAGTTCTTC,NA,TRBJ2-1,TRBV11-2,NA
CASSQRRQNEKLFF,TGTGCCAGCAGCCAAAGAAGACAGAATGAAAAACTGTTTTTT,NA,TRBJ1-4,TRBV4-2,NA
CASGDSGRPGSKNIQYF,TGTGCCAGCGGAGACAGCGGGAGGCCGGGGTCAAAAAACATTCAGTACTTC,TRBD2,TRBJ2-4,TRBV7-2,NA
CASQPGLAVTDTQYF,TGTGCCAGCCAACCGGGACTAGCGGTCACAGATACGCAGTATTTT,TRBD2,TRBJ2-3,TRBV18,NA
CASSQGSGVPAKNIQYF,TGCGCCAGCAGCCAAGGATCAGGCGTCCCGGCCAAAAACATTCAGTACTTC,NA,TRBJ2-4,TRBV4-1,few
CASSGNCGRYSNQPQHF,TGTGCCAGTAGTGGAAATTGCGGGCGATATAGCAATCAGCCCCAGCATTTT,NA,TRBJ1-5,TRBV19,NA
CASSQMTGSYEQYF,TGTGCCAGCAGTCAAATGACAGGGTCGTACGAGCAGTACTTC,TRBD1,TRBJ2-7,TRBV6-5,NA
CASRDRAILAFF,TGTGCCAGCAGAGACAGGGCGATTTTGGCTTTCTTT,TRBD1,TRBJ1-1,TRBV6-1,NA
CASSQEGAPEAFF,TGTGCCAGCAGCCAAGAGGGGGCACCTGAAGCTTTCTTT,TRBD1,TRBJ1-1,TRBV11-1,NA
CASSSLRAAYHNEQYF,TGTGCCAGCAGCTCCCTCCGAGCGGCCTACCATAACGAGCAGTACTTC,NA,TRBJ2-7,TRBV7-6,NA
CASLRGAASSYEQYF,TGCGCCAGCTTACGGGGGGCAGCCAGCTCCTACGAGCAGTACTTC,NA,TRBJ2-7,TRBV10-2,NA
CASSQDNHPYSLYGYTF,TGCGCCAGCAGCCAAGATAACCATCCTTACTCGCTTTATGGCTACACCTTC,NA,TRBJ1-2,TRBV4-1,NA
CASSPRAQHPGLAGITLEEQYF,TGTGCCAGCTCACCAAGGGCACAACACCCGGGACTAGCGGGTATCACCCTGGAGGAGCAGTACTTC,TRBD2,TRBJ2-7,TRBV18,NA
CAISESQPGRGSSYEQYF,TGTGCCATCAGTGAGTCGCAGCCCGGTAGAGGGAGCTCCTACGAGCAGTACTTC,NA,TRBJ2-7,TRBV10-3,NA
CASSLVYAYRGNTDTQYF,TGTGCCAGCAGCTTAGTTTATGCGTACCGAGGAAACACAGATACGCAGTATTTT,NA,TRBJ2-3,TRBV7-6,NA
CASSTPGAFGTDTQYF,TGTGCCAGCAGTACCCCCGGGGCCTTCGGCACAGATACGCAGTATTTT,NA,TRBJ2-3,TRBV7-9,once
CASSLDRGWEQYF,TGTGCCAGCAGTTTAGACAGGGGGTGGGAGCAGTACTTC,TRBD1,TRBJ2-7,TRBV6-6,NA
CASGETGHTEAFF,TGTGCCAGCGGGGAAACCGGGCACACTGAAGCTTTCTTT,NA,TRBJ1-1,TRBV6-5,NA
CASSQRGSSGNTIYF,TGTGCCAGCAGCCAAAGAGGGAGCTCTGGAAACACCATATATTTT,NA,TRBJ1-3,TRBV14,NA
CASRRQGSVYEQYF,TGTGCCAGCAGGCGACAGGGATCGGTCTACGAGCAGTACTTC,TRBD1,TRBJ2-7,TRBV6-1,few
CASSFLSSYEQYF,TGTGCCAGCAGCTTCTTAAGCTCCTACGAGCAGTACTTC,NA,TRBJ2-7,TRBV5-6,NA
CASHWGGRAGLSDTQYF,TGTGCCAGCCACTGGGGAGGGAGGGCCGGATTATCAGATACGCAGTATTTT,TRBD2,TRBJ2-3,TRBV11-2,NA
CACGRPYGYTF,TGTGCCTGTGGACGGCCCTATGGCTACACCTTC,NA,TRBJ1-2,TRBV30,NA
CASSIEGQGETQYF,TGTGCCAGTAGTATAGAAGGACAGGGAGAGACCCAGTACTTC,TRBD1,TRBJ2-5,TRBV19,NA
CASSVEQSSSGNTIYF,TGTGCCAGCAGCGTAGAACAGAGCAGCTCTGGAAACACCATATATTTT,NA,TRBJ1-3,TRBV9,NA
CASSLHPSSYEQYF,TGCGCCAGCAGCCTACACCCAAGCTCCTACGAGCAGTACTTC,NA,TRBJ2-7,TRBV4-1,NA
CASSSVVPGNTIYF,TGTGCCAGCAGCTCAGTAGTTCCTGGAAACACCATATATTTT,NA,TRBJ1-3,TRBV7-9,NA
CASSLGTGEPHYTDTQYF,TGTGCCAGCAGCCTCGGGACAGGGGAACCTCATTACACAGATACGCAGTATTTT,TRBD1,TRBJ2-3,TRBV7-2,NA
CASTQSPGLAGQETQYF,TGTGCCAGTACCCAAAGTCCGGGACTAGCGGGGCAAGAGACCCAGTACTTC,TRBD2,TRBJ2-5,TRBV19,NA
CASGKGFGEQYF,TGTGCCAGCGGGAAGGGTTTTGGTGAGCAGTACTTC,NA,TRBJ2-7,TRBV6-5,NA
CATSTGQLPYYEQYF,TGTGCCACCAGCACGGGACAGCTCCCTTACTACGAGCAGTACTTC,TRBD1,TRBJ2-7,TRBV15,NA
CASSHHPSGTNTGELFF,TGTGCCAGCAGTCACCATCCTAGCGGTACGAACACCGGGGAGCTGTTTTTT,TRBD2,TRBJ2-2,TRBV28,NA